This T cell receptor (beta chain) was sequenced for a study of T cells in narcolepsy. Whole-study findings and limits: Some memory CD4+ repertoires had no autoreactive clone sequences.

On this clone: The antigen remains undetermined.

This CDR3 contains 13 residues. From germline, CDR1 is SGHTA and CDR2 FQGTGA. V lost 5 bases, J lost 4 bases, and 11 bases lay in between. TCRdb's copy holds only in-frame clones and misses some; the assay was immunoSEQ multiplex PCR. The table includes roughly 40,000 clones, about 85% detected once. The gene calls are TRBV7-3 and TRBJ1-1; D not certain. Source material: CD45RA- memory CD4+ T cells from PBMCs. This sequence was found in a human donor with narcolepsy. CDR3 protein: CASSPSSATEAFF. DNA for the CDR3: TGTGCCAGCAGCCCCTCGAGTGCCACTGAAGCTTTCTTT.